The 25 T cell receptor beta chains below come from one sample, sequenced in a study of technical replicates of blood from a handful of donors. Profiled with immunoSEQ multiplex PCR; TCRdb holds only in-frame clones, not every one. The sample yields around 69,000 clones, approximately 96% seen once. Sequenced sample: T cells isolated from PBMCs. These receptors originate from a human donor in good health.

The chain recombines TRBV5-1 with TRBJ2-2; D not certain. The length of the CDR3 is 16 residues. V was shortened by 0 bases and J by 0 bases, with 9 bases between the two germline ends. From germline, CDR1 is SGHRS and CDR2 YFSETQ. In nucleotides, the CDR3 is TGCGCCAGCAGCTTGGCCGGGTGGGCGAACACCGGGGAGCTGTTTTTT. Protein sequence: CASSLAGWANTGELFF.

The rearrangement joins TRBV28 to TRBJ2-1, with TRBD2 matching over 15 bases. Germline loops: CDR1 MDHEN, CDR2 SYDVKM. The CDR3 totals 16 residues. V trimming: 5 bases; J trimming: 6 bases; junction bases outside the gene matches: 5. CDR3 bases: TGTGCCAGCAGTCCTGGACTAGCGGGAGGGGCCAATGAGCAGTTCTTC. Translated: CASSPGLAGGANEQFF.

The rearrangement uses TRBV28 and TRBJ2-1; weak D call: TRBD2 (7 bases). Germline assignment: CDR1 MDHEN and CDR2 SYDVKM. V gave up 3 bases and J gave up 9 bases, with 15 bases separating them. This CDR3 region has 14 residues. As DNA, the CDR3 is TGTGCCAGCAGTTTGGTACGGGGGGCGGGTGAGCAGTTCTTC. Translated: CASSLVRGAGEQFF.

The chain joins TRBV5-4 to TRBJ2-3, with D perhaps matching TRBD1 (6 bases). CDR3 length: 13 amino acids. From germline, CDR1 is SGHNT and CDR2 YYREEE (reference sequence). Trimming took 3 bases from V and 4 from J, leaving 9 bases between them. The CDR3 loop reads CASSSTGPDTQYF. Written as DNA, the CDR3 is TGTGCCAGCAGCTCAACAGGGCCAGATACGCAGTATTTT. Combining the CDR3 with reference TRBV5-4 and TRBJ2-3 gives the whole variable domain ETGVTQSPTHLIKTRGQQVTLRCSSQSGHNTVSWYQQALGQGPQFIFQYYREEENGRGNFPPRFSGLQFPNYSSELNVNALELDDSALYLCASSSTGPDTQYFGPGTRLTVL.

The rearrangement uses TRBV6-1 and TRBJ1-3; 7 bases map to TRBD1. The trim removed 0 bases at V and 4 bases at J, leaving 3 bases unmatched. This CDR3 is 15 amino acids long. The germline gives CDR1 MNHNS, CDR2 SASEGT. For the CDR3, the DNA is TGTGCCAGCAGTGAAGCGTCAGGGGGAGGAAACACCATATATTTT. Translating gives CASSEASGGGNTIYF.

The rearrangement joins TRBV6-6 to TRBJ1-4; 8 bases are shared with TRBD1. The length of the CDR3 is 15 residues. Germline CDR1 and CDR2: MNHNY and SVGAGI (reference sequence). Trimming took 6 bases from V and 6 from J; bases not matched to a gene: 9. DNA for the CDR3: TGTGCCAGCAGCCAACCAAACAGGGGGTATGAAAAACTGTTTTTT. Protein: CASSQPNRGYEKLFF.

The V and J genes are TRBV14 and TRBJ2-7; TRBD2 aligns across 7 bases. CDR1 is SGHDN, CDR2 FVKESK, per germline. Trimming took 4 bases from V and 6 from J; bases not matched to a gene: 12. The length of the CDR3 is 15 residues. The chain's CDR3 is CASSPEALAEGEQYF. In DNA, the CDR3 is TGTGCCAGCAGCCCGGAGGCTCTAGCGGAGGGCGAGCAGTACTTC.

As DNA, the CDR3 is TGTGCCAGCAGCCGTCCCGGGTGGGGCGCTAACTATGGCTACACCTTC. This sequence encodes CASSRPGWGANYGYTF. The rearrangement uses TRBV14 and TRBJ1-2; D might be TRBD1 (5 bases). Germline V gene data show CDR1 as SGHDN and CDR2 as FVKESK. The CDR3 contains 16 residues. Trimming removed 4 bases from V and 0 bases from J, with 15 bases in between. The complete variable domain, with remaining parts taken from reference TRBV14 and TRBJ1-2, reads EAGVTQFPSHSVIEKGQTVTLRCDPISGHDNLYWYRRVMGKEIKFLLHFVKESKQDESGMPNNRFLAERTGGTYSTLKVQPAELEDSGVYFCASSRPGWGANYGYTFGSGTRLTVV.

V and J are TRBV7-6 and TRBJ2-2; 7 bases are shared with TRBD1. J lost 6 bases, V lost 5 bases, and 18 bases had no gene match. The CDR3 runs to 18 residues. Germline V gene data show CDR1 as SGHVS and CDR2 as FNYEAQ. CDR3 sequence (DNA): TGTGCCAGCAGCCACAGGGGATCGGAGACTGCCGAATCCGGGGAGCTGTTTTTT. Translation: CASSHRGSETAESGELFF.

The V call is TRBV13, the J call TRBJ1-6; 10 bases map to TRBD1. With V trimmed by 4 bases and J by 9 bases, 6 bases remained unmatched. Germline values: CDR1 PRHDT, CDR2 FYEKMQ (reference sequence). CDR3 length: 15 residues. CDR3 amino acids: CASSWQGQGSSPLHF. For the CDR3, the DNA is TGTGCCAGCAGCTGGCAGGGACAGGGGTCTTCACCCCTCCACTTT.

The chain recombines TRBV28 with TRBJ1-5; weak D call: TRBD1 (5 bases). V gave up 1 base and J gave up 7 bases, with 20 bases separating them. From germline, CDR1 is MDHEN and CDR2 SYDVKM. CDR3 length: 17 residues. Here the CDR3 reads CASSLSRRGGSRQPQHF. The DNA of the CDR3 is TGTGCCAGCAGTTTATCACGGCGGGGGGGGAGTCGCCAGCCCCAGCATTTT.

V is TRBV6-1 and J is TRBJ1-2; D may be TRBD1 (5 bases). V was clipped by 6 bases and J by 8 bases, with 22 bases between them. Germline V lookup: CDR1 MNHNS, CDR2 SASEGT. This CDR3 spans 15 amino acids. CDR3 sequence reads: CASRGPGGRVGGYTF. In DNA, the CDR3 is TGTGCCAGCAGAGGGCCGGGGGGAAGAGTAGGAGGCTACACCTTC.

This rearrangement joins TRBV7-2 to TRBJ2-2; no clear D. CDR3 length equals 15 residues. V dropped 0 bases and J dropped 7 bases, with 12 bases sitting between them. From germline, CDR1 is SGHTA and CDR2 FQGNSA. The CDR3 sequence is CASSLALKAVGELFF. The CDR3 nucleotides read TGTGCCAGCAGCTTAGCGTTGAAAGCTGTCGGGGAGCTGTTTTTT.

V usage is TRBV5-4 and J usage is TRBJ2-4; 8 nucleotides align to TRBD1. Trimming took 3 bases from V and 2 from J; bases not matched to a gene: 16. CDR1 is SGHNT and CDR2 is YYREEE in the germline V gene (reference sequence). The CDR3 runs 19 residues. The CDR3 DNA reads as TGTGCCAGCAGCTCGAAACGGCAGGGGGCGAAGTTAACCAAAAACATTCAGTACTTC. Amino acids: CASSSKRQGAKLTKNIQYF.

The rearrangement links TRBV5-1 to TRBJ2-3; the D gene is possibly TRBD1 (6 bases). V shed 4 bases and J shed 2 bases, with 17 bases lying between them. The CDR3 sequence is 16 residues long. Germline-derived CDR1 and CDR2 are SGHRS and YFSETQ. The CDR3 protein is CASSPGTGRLTDTQYF. In nucleotides, the CDR3 is TGCGCCAGCAGCCCCGGTACAGGGCGCCTCACAGATACGCAGTATTTT.

The chain combines TRBV7-9 with TRBJ2-3, with D unclear. This CDR3 region has 12 residues. V lost 7 bases and J lost 3, with 8 bases in between. Germline loops: CDR1 SEHNR, CDR2 FQNEAQ (reference sequence). For the CDR3, the DNA is TGTGCCAGCACCCCCTCTACAGATACGCAGTATTTT. It yields the protein CASTPSTDTQYF.

The chain is built from TRBV29-1 and TRBJ2-1, with TRBD2 identical over 8 bases. Germline values: CDR1 SQVTM, CDR2 ANQGSEA. This CDR3 is built from 13 residues. V shed 5 bases and J 10 bases; nucleotides not matched to a gene: 10. CDR3 in amino acids: CSVPRDGGGEQFF. CDR3 nucleotide sequence: TGCAGCGTTCCCCGCGACGGGGGGGGAGAGCAGTTCTTC.

The chain joins TRBV11-2 to TRBJ1-5, with unresolved D. Germline V lookup: CDR1 SGHAT, CDR2 FQNNGV. The CDR3 covers 14 residues. Trimming took 11 bases from V and 4 from J, leaving 18 bases between them. CDR3 DNA sequence: TGTGCCGTTACCGTTCAGGCAGAGAATCAGCCCCAGCATTTT. It codes for CAVTVQAENQPQHF.

The J gene is TRBJ1-2, the V gene TRBV29-1, with a possible D match to TRBD1 (5 bases). Trimming shortened V by 4 bases and J by 7 bases, and 19 bases separated the two germline ends. CDR3 length: 14 residues. Germline V gene data show CDR1 as SQVTM and CDR2 as ANQGSEA. DNA for the CDR3: TGCAGCGTTGTTCGGCGGGACGAGGTCGTTGGCTACACCTTC. Residues: CSVVRRDEVVGYTF.

The chain uses TRBV29-1 and TRBJ2-7; TRBD2 agrees at 11 bases. The germline gives CDR1 SQVTM, CDR2 ANQGSEA. This CDR3 is 15 amino acids long. J lost 1 base, V lost 3 bases, and 5 bases had no gene match. CDR3 loop: CSVEGLAEASYEQYF. CDR3 nucleotides: TGCAGCGTTGAGGGACTAGCGGAAGCTTCCTACGAGCAGTACTTC.

The rearrangement joins TRBV5-4 to TRBJ2-2; possible D gene TRBD2, 7 bases. Germline CDR1 is SGHNT and CDR2 is YYREEE (reference sequence). The V and J ends lost 3 bases and 3 bases respectively, with 12 bases between them. The CDR3 has 15 residues. The CDR3 spells CASSSGGRYTGELFF. In DNA, the CDR3 is TGTGCCAGCAGCTCGGGGGGCCGTTACACCGGGGAGCTGTTTTTT.

The rearrangement joins TRBV6-1 to TRBJ2-7; tentatively, D is TRBD1 (6 bases). Trimming removed 7 bases at V and 3 bases at J, with 13 bases between. The CDR3 is 13 amino acids. Germline V lookup: CDR1 MNHNS, CDR2 SASEGT. The CDR3 sequence is CASKDAGDYEQYF. CDR3 DNA sequence: TGTGCCAGCAAAGATGCAGGGGACTACGAGCAGTACTTC.

This CDR3 reads CASSFGRPPPTQYF. The CDR3 DNA reads TGTGCCAGCAGTTTCGGCAGGCCTCCCCCTACGCAGTATTTT. The chain is built from TRBV28 and TRBJ2-3; the D is unclear. V lost 3 bases to trimming and J lost 8 bases, with 15 bases between them. CDR1 and CDR2 (germline): MDHEN, SYDVKM. The CDR3 contains 14 residues.

Comment on this clone: Mismatch with germline at one junction end may stem from a read error. V and J are TRBV7-7 and TRBJ2-1, with 7 positions matching TRBD2. The CDR3 is 13 amino acids. In germline, CDR1 is SSHAT, CDR2 FNYEAQ (reference sequence). CDR3 region: CASSLGVGGEQFF. The CDR3 DNA reads TGTGCTAGCAGCTTAGGGGTGGGAGGGGAGCAGTTCTTC.

The sample holds one count of this clone. The chain links TRBV6-1 to TRBJ2-2; TRBD1 agrees at 9 bases. With V trimmed by 4 bases and J by 6 bases, 18 bases remained unmatched. The CDR3 has 19 residues. Germline-derived CDR1 and CDR2 are MNHNS and SASEGT. CDR3 sequence reads: CASSARYDLGQGSSGELFF. The CDR3 bases are TGTGCCAGCAGTGCCCGTTATGATTTGGGACAGGGCTCCTCCGGGGAGCTGTTTTTT.